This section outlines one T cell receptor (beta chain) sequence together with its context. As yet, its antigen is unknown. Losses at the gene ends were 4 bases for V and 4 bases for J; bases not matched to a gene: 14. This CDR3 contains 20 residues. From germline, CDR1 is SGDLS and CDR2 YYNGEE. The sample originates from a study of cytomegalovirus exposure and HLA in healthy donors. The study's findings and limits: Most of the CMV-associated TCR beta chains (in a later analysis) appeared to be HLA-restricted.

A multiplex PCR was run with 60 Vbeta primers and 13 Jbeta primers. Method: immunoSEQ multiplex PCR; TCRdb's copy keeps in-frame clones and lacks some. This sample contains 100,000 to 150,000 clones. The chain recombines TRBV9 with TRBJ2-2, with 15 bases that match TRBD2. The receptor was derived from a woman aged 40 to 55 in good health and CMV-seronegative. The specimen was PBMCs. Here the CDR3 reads CASSPSGGLAGGRGTGELFF. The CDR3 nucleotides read TGTGCCAGCAGCCCGTCGGGGGGACTAGCGGGAGGTAGGGGCACCGGGGAGCTGTTTTTT.